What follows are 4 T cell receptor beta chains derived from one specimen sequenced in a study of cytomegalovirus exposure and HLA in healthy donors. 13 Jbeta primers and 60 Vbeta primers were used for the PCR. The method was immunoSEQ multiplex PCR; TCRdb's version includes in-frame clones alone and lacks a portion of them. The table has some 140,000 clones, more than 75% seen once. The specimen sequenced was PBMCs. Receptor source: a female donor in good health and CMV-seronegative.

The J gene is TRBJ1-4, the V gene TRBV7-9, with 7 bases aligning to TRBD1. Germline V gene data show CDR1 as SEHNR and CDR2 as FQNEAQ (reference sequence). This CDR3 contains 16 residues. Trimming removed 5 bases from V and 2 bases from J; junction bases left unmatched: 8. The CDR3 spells CASSHPQGGTNEKLFF. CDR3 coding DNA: TGTGCCAGCAGCCACCCCCAGGGGGGCACTAATGAAAAACTGTTTTTT.

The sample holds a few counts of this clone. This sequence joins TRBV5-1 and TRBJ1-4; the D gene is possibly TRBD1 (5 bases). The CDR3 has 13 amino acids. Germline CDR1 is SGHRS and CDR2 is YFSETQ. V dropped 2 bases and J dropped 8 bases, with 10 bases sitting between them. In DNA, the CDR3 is TGCGCCAGCAGCTTTAGGAAGGGGGAAAAACTGTTTTTT. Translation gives CASSFRKGEKLFF. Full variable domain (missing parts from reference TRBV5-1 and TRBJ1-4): KAGVTQTPRYLIKTRGQQVTLSCSPISGHRSVSWYQQTPGQGLQFLFEYFSETQRNKGNFPGRFSGRQFSNSRSEMNVSTLELGDSALYLCASSFRKGEKLFFGSGTQLSVL.

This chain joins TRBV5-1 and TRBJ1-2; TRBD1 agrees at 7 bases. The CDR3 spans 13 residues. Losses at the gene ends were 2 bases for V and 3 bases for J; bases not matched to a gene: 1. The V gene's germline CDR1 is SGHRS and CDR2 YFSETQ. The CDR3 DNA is TGCGCCAGCAGCTTCCAGGGGGACTATGGCTACACCTTC. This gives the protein CASSFQGDYGYTF.

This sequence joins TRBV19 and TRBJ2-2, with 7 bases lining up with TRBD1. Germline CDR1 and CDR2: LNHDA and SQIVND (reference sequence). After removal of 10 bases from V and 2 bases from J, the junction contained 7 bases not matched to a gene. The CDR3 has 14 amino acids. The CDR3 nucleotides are TGTGCCACTGAGAGGACAGGTAACACCGGGGAGCTGTTTTTT. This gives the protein CATERTGNTGELFF. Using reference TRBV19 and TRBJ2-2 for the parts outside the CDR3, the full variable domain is DGGITQSPKYLFRKEGQNVTLSCEQNLNHDAMYWYRQDPGQGLRLIYYSQIVNDFQKGDIAEGYSVSREKKESFPLTVTSAQKNPTAFYLCATERTGNTGELFFGEGSRLTVL.